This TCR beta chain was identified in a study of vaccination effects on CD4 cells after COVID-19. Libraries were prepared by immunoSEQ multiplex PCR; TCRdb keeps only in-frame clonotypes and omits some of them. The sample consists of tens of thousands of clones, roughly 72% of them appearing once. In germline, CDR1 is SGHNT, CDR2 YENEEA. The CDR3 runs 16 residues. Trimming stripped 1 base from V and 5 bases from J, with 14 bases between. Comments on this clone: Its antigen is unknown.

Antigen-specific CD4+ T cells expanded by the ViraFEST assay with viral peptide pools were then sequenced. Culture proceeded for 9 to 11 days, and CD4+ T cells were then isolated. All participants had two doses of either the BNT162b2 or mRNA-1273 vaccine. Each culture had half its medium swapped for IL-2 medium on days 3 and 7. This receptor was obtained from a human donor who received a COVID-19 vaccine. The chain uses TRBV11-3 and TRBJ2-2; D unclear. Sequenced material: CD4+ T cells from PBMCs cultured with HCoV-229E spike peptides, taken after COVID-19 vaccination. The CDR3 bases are TGTGCCAGCAGCTTAGCGCTGGGCCTGGGAACCGGGGAGCTGTTTTTT. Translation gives CASSLALGLGTGELFF.